The next 27 T cell receptor beta chains were all read from a single sample in a study of T cells in Graves' hyperthyroidism and ophthalmopathy (dated by TCRdb to the late 2010s). Receptor libraries were prepared by multiplex PCR. Reads for this sample came from an Illumina HiSeq 2000. Amplification of TCR beta CDR3 regions was carried out from RNA transcripts. A first-round RT-PCR of the TCR CDR3 used the HTBI primer set with the Qiagen OneStep RT-PCR kit. TCRdb reworked the public reads: Q25 trimming with fastp, MiXCR clone assembly, productive beta chains retained. For every CDR3 protein sequence, its rows merge into one entry that carries the most common genes and DNA. The sample records approximately 400,000 distinct CDR3 sequences, roughly 20% of which are singletons. 35% to 50% of the sample rests with the top ten. Sequencing was carried out using blood. These TCRs come from a man younger than 35 with Graves' ophthalmopathy.

The chain combines TRBV15 with TRBJ1-2; D unclear. V lost 1 base and J lost 2, with 8 bases in between. Germline V gene sequence: CDR1 LNHNV, CDR2 YYDKDF (reference sequence). The CDR3 sequence is 14 residues long. CDR3 protein: CATSRVGVNYGYTF. The CDR3 coding sequence is TGTGCCACCAGCAGAGTTGGAGTAAACTATGGCTACACCTTC. The whole variable domain, filled in from reference TRBV15 and TRBJ1-2, reads DAMVIQNPRYQVTQFGKPVTLSCSQTLNHNVMYWYQQKSSQAPKLLFHYYDKDFNNEADTPDNFQSRRPNTSFCFLDIRSPGLGDTAMYLCATSRVGVNYGYTFGSGTRLTVV.

This chain joins TRBV7-2 and TRBJ2-5; tentative D call: TRBD2 (7 bases). The V and J ends lost 3 bases and 1 base respectively, with 12 bases between them. Germline V gives CDR1 SGHTA, CDR2 FQGNSA. The CDR3 length is 15 residues. CDR3 sequence: CASSLGGGGQETQYF. DNA for the CDR3: TGTGCCAGCAGCTTGGGAGGGGGGGGCCAAGAGACCCAGTACTTC.

Only a few counts were recorded for this clonotype. The rearrangement joins TRBV20-1 to TRBJ2-3; 9 bases match TRBD2. With V trimmed by 2 bases and J by 0 bases, 9 bases remained unmatched. Germline V CDR1 and CDR2: DFQATT, SNEGSKA (reference sequence). This CDR3 region has 17 residues. The chain's CDR3 is CSARTAGGLPSTDTQYF. CDR3 nucleotide sequence: TGCAGTGCTAGAACGGCGGGGGGGCTACCTAGCACAGATACGCAGTATTTT.

The rearrangement links TRBV6-4 to TRBJ1-2; D is possibly TRBD1 (5 bases). CDR3 length: 13 residues. V gave up 10 bases and J gave up 2 bases, with 14 bases separating them. The germline V gene has CDR1 MRHNA and CDR2 SNTAGT. The CDR3 coding sequence is TGTGCCAACGAAAGACAGAACAACTATGGCTACACCTTC. Protein sequence: CANERQNNYGYTF.

This clonotype was seen at least ten times. This sequence joins TRBV18 and TRBJ2-3; D is perhaps TRBD1 (5 bases). Germline lookup yields CDR1 KGHSH and CDR2 LQKENI. V dropped 3 bases and J dropped 2 bases, with 9 bases sitting between them. There are 14 residues in the CDR3. This CDR3 is CASSPSGATDTQYF. CDR3 bases: TGTGCCAGCTCACCTTCTGGGGCCACAGATACGCAGTATTTT.

This clonotype has a handful of counts. The J gene is TRBJ2-7, the V gene TRBV3-1; D is unresolved. This CDR3 contains 11 residues. Trimming stripped 4 bases from V and 2 bases from J, with 3 bases between. The germline CDR1 and CDR2 sequences are LGHDT and YNNKEL (reference sequence). The CDR3 loop reads CASSPPYEQYF. The DNA of the CDR3 is TGTGCCAGCAGCCCCCCCTACGAGCAGTACTTC.

This clonotype was seen a few times. The chain joins TRBV24-1 to TRBJ1-5; the D is unclear. Deletions cut 9 bases from V and 4 bases from J, with 15 bases between. Germline loops: CDR1 KGHDR, CDR2 SFDVKD. The CDR3 consists of 14 residues. The DNA for the CDR3 is TGTGCCACCCGTTCGAAGGGCAGTAATCAGCCCCAGCATTTT. Encoded protein: CATRSKGSNQPQHF.

At least ten counts were recorded for this clonotype. The chain uses TRBV20-1 and TRBJ2-5; tentatively, D is TRBD2 (5 bases). Germline lookup yields CDR1 DFQATT and CDR2 SNEGSKA (reference sequence). This CDR3 comprises 12 residues. The CDR3 bases are TGCAGCGAGGGCATTCGCCAAGAGACCCAGTACTTC. Amino acid sequence: CSEGIRQETQYF.

Ten or more counts support this clonotype. This chain links TRBV11-2 with TRBJ2-7; unclear D gene. Germline CDR1 and CDR2: SGHAT and FQNNGV. The CDR3 runs 14 residues. Between the trimmed V and J ends, which lost 1 base and 2 bases, there was a span of 9 bases. CDR3 sequence: CASSLGRSTYEQYF. CDR3 nucleotide sequence: TGTGCCAGCAGCTTAGGGCGGTCTACCTACGAGCAGTACTTC.

This clonotype showed up many times. The V gene is TRBV12-3 or TRBV12-4, the J gene TRBJ1-5; 8 bases align to TRBD1. The CDR3 is 14 residues long. Trimming cost V 6 bases and J 4 bases; bases outside gene matches: 5. CDR3 coding DNA: TGTGCCAGCAGCACCGGACAGGGTAATCAGCCCCAGCATTTT. Translating gives CASSTGQGNQPQHF.

The sample holds one count of this clonotype. The chain has TRBV2 and TRBJ1-1; no clear D. CDR1 SNHLY and CDR2 FYNNEI come from the germline V gene. Trimming took 1 base from V and 4 from J, leaving 10 bases between them. This CDR3 comprises 14 residues. The CDR3 reads CASSEDGERTEAFF. DNA for the CDR3: TGTGCCAGCAGTGAAGACGGGGAGCGCACTGAAGCTTTCTTT.

This clonotype was counted many times. This chain joins TRBV24-1 and TRBJ2-1; a weak D match, TRBD2 (5 bases). The V gene's germline CDR1 is KGHDR and CDR2 SFDVKD. The CDR3 consists of 17 residues. V shed 4 bases and J shed 7 bases, with 22 bases lying between them. The CDR3 bases are TGTGCCACCAGTGACCCCTACCGGGATGCTGATGCGAATGAGCAGTTCTTC. This encodes CATSDPYRDADANEQFF.

This clonotype showed up many times. V usage is TRBV11-1 and J usage is TRBJ2-7; perhaps TRBD1 as D (5 bases). This CDR3 has 16 amino acids. V was pared by 1 base and J by 2 bases, with 15 bases between. CDR1 is SGHAT, CDR2 FQDESV, per germline (reference sequence). The DNA of the CDR3 is TGTGCCAGCAGCTTAGTTTCGCAGGGTCTGCCCTACGAGCAGTACTTC. Translating gives CASSLVSQGLPYEQYF.

This chain uses TRBV6-1 with TRBJ2-3; 8 bases match TRBD2. This CDR3 is 16 amino acids long. From germline, CDR1 is MNHNS and CDR2 SASEGT. The V gene end was trimmed by 5 bases and the J gene end by 2 bases; junction bases not matched to a gene: 9. CDR3: CASSRSTSGITDTQYF. In DNA form, the CDR3 reads TGTGCCAGCAGTCGCAGTACTAGCGGTATCACAGATACGCAGTATTTT.

J is TRBJ1-5 and V is TRBV19; TRBD1 might be the D (6 bases). Trimming left V 5 bases short and J 5 bases short, with 16 bases between. The CDR3 totals 15 residues. The germline gives CDR1 LNHDA, CDR2 SQIVND (reference sequence). CDR3 in amino acids: CASSFGGRVDQPQHF. CDR3 DNA: TGTGCCAGTAGTTTTGGGGGGCGAGTGGATCAGCCCCAGCATTTT.

This clonotype was recorded at least ten times. The rearrangement joins TRBV7-3 to TRBJ2-4; 8 bases line up with TRBD1. V lost 6 bases and J lost 10; bases outside the gene matches: 11. The germline gives CDR1 SGHTA, CDR2 FQGTGA. The CDR3 runs 14 residues. Written as DNA, the CDR3 is TGTGCCAGCAGTCCCAGCTCACAGGGGGAAATTCAGTACTTC. The encoded protein is CASSPSSQGEIQYF.

The sample holds a few counts of this clonotype. J is TRBJ1-5 and V is TRBV7-9, with D possibly TRBD1 on 5 matching bases. CDR3 length: 14 amino acids. Germline CDR1 is SEHNR and CDR2 is FQNEAQ (reference sequence). Trimming cost V 8 bases and J 5 bases, with 16 bases left between them. CDR3 DNA sequence: TGTGCCAGCGTCGCGGCAGGGAGGGATCAGCCCCAGCATTTT. Translated, it gives CASVAAGRDQPQHF.

This chain joins TRBV24-1 and TRBJ2-5; the D gene could be TRBD1 or TRBD2 (5 bases each). V lost 5 bases and J lost 0, with 9 bases in between. This CDR3 region has 14 residues. The germline V gene encodes CDR1 KGHDR and CDR2 SFDVKD. Written as DNA, the CDR3 is TGTGCCACCAGTGCCGGGACGGACCAAGAGACCCAGTACTTC. This translates into CATSAGTDQETQYF.

This clonotype was counted at least ten times. V gene TRBV12-3 or TRBV12-4 combines with J gene TRBJ2-5, with 9 positions matching TRBD1. J lost 3 bases, V lost 4 bases, and 9 bases had no gene match. The CDR3 is 16 amino acids. CDR3 bases: TGTGCCAGCAGTTCGGGCCGCAGGACAGGGGAAGAGACCCAGTACTTC. Translating it yields CASSSGRRTGEETQYF.

The rearrangement uses TRBV11-2 and TRBJ2-5; TRBD2 aligns across 12 bases. The V gene's germline CDR1 is SGHAT and CDR2 FQNNGV. V lost 2 bases, J lost 5 bases, and 6 bases stayed unmatched. The CDR3 is made up of 16 amino acids. The CDR3 sequence: CASSLPSGGGGETQYF. In nucleotides, the CDR3 is TGTGCCAGCAGCTTACCTAGCGGGGGGGGCGGTGAGACCCAGTACTTC.

The CDR3 DNA reads TGCAGCGTTGAACTTAGGTCCGGGGGCCCGCAGTACTTC. As protein: CSVELRSGGPQYF. J is TRBJ2-7 and V is TRBV29-1, with D perhaps assigned TRBD1 or TRBD2 (6 bases each). V lost 2 bases to trimming and J lost 9 bases, with 17 bases between them. Germline values: CDR1 SQVTM, CDR2 ANQGSEA. CDR3 length equals 13 residues.

With respect to this clonotype: This may be a read error, as it is one base from a much larger clone. The J gene is TRBJ2-7, the V gene TRBV20-1; a weak D match, TRBD1 (6 bases). The germline V gene encodes CDR1 DFQATT and CDR2 SNEGSKA (reference sequence). The CDR3 spans 14 residues. The CDR3 region is CGARDRGQLYEQYF. CDR3 nucleotides: TGCGGTGCTAGGGACCGAGGACAGTTGTACGAGCAGTACTTC.

V usage is TRBV7-8 and J usage is TRBJ2-1; D uncertain. Trimming took off 5 bases at V and 0 bases at J, with 8 bases between the two ends. The CDR3 has 14 amino acids. The V gene's germline CDR1 is SGHVS and CDR2 FQNEAQ. CDR3 loop: CASSPYSSYNEQFF. The CDR3 DNA reads as TGTGCCAGCAGCCCCTATAGCTCCTACAATGAGCAGTTCTTC. Full variable domain (missing parts from reference TRBV7-8 and TRBJ2-1): GAGVSQSPRYKVAKRGQDVALRCDPISGHVSLFWYQQALGQGPEFLTYFQNEAQLDKSGLPSDRFFAERPEGSVSTLKIQRTQQEDSAVYLCASSPYSSYNEQFFGPGTRLTVL.

This clonotype was counted ten times or more. The chain combines TRBV28 with TRBJ1-1, with D perhaps matching TRBD1 (5 bases). Germline loops: CDR1 MDHEN, CDR2 SYDVKM. CDR3 length: 14 residues. V was trimmed by 3 bases and J by 4 bases, leaving 12 bases between them. CDR3 DNA: TGTGCCAGCAGTTTGGGATCAGGGATCACTGAAGCTTTCTTT. This encodes CASSLGSGITEAFF.

This clonotype was seen at least ten times. The chain has TRBV5-1 and TRBJ1-1; 7 bases are a match to TRBD1. The CDR3 runs 14 residues. Germline V gives CDR1 SGHRS, CDR2 YFSETQ. J gave up 5 bases and V 3 bases, and 7 bases lay outside the gene matches. The CDR3: CASSSRQGGTEAFF. The CDR3 nucleotides read TGCGCCAGCAGCTCCCGACAGGGAGGGACTGAAGCTTTCTTT. The whole variable domain, remainder taken from reference TRBV5-1 and TRBJ1-1, is KAGVTQTPRYLIKTRGQQVTLSCSPISGHRSVSWYQQTPGQGLQFLFEYFSETQRNKGNFPGRFSGRQFSNSRSEMNVSTLELGDSALYLCASSSRQGGTEAFFGQGTRLTVV.

For this clonotype: This may be a read error, as it is one base from a much larger clone. The chain is built from TRBV6-1 and TRBJ1-1; D gene unclear. This CDR3 has 13 amino acids. Per germline, CDR1 MNHNS and CDR2 SASEGT. The CDR3 reads CASSELDNTEALF. The DNA for the CDR3 is TGTGCCAGCAGTGAACTTGATAACACTGAAGCTCTCTTT.

This clonotype showed up many times. The chain employs TRBV5-1 and TRBJ2-3; the match to TRBD2 covers 14 bases. Germline assignment: CDR1 SGHRS and CDR2 YFSETQ. The CDR3 spans 19 residues. After removal of 4 bases from V and 2 bases from J, the junction contained 12 bases not matched to a gene. In DNA form, the CDR3 reads TGCGCCAGCAGCGGAGGACTAGCGGGGGGCCGGACCCTCACAGATACGCAGTATTTT. Protein product: CASSGGLAGGRTLTDTQYF.